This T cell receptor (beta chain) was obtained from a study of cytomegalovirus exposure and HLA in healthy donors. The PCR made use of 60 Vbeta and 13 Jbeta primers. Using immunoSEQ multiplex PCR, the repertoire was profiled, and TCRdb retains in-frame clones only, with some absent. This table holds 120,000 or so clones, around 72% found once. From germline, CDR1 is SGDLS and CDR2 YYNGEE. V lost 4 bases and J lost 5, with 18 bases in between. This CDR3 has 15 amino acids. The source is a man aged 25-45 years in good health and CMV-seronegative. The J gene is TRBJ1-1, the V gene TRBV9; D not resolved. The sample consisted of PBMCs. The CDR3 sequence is CASSPRTGVWTEAFF. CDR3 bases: TGTGCCAGCAGCCCCCGGACGGGAGTGTGGACTGAAGCTTTCTTT.